One and the same sample provided the 27 T cell receptor beta chains below, sequenced in a study of cytomegalovirus exposure and HLA in healthy donors (dated 2017 in TCRdb). Receptor amplification or capture employed the immunoSEQ multiplex PCR assay. The multiplex PCR relied on a mix of 60 forward primers for TCR Vbeta segments and 13 reverse primers for TCR Jbeta segments. TCRdb obtained this table from immuneACCESS and retained in-frame rearrangements with V and J assigned. These tables miss some clones; where compared with another copy, unresolved V genes account for less than half of the shortfall, and the remainder is unexplained. The sample yields 170,000 or so clones; 80% were counted once. The top ten hold 0.6% to 0.7% of the sample. The sample comprised PBMCs. The receptor set was obtained from a boy younger than 18 in good health and CMV-seronegative.

The V and J genes are TRBV7-6 and TRBJ2-7; D is possibly TRBD2 (5 bases). The CDR3 is 17 residues long. V was clipped by 4 bases and J by 1 base, with 20 bases between them. Germline V lookup: CDR1 SGHVS, CDR2 FNYEAQ. Here the CDR3 DNA reads TGTGCCAGCAGCTCTCATGGTGTTTCGGACTCATCCTACGAGCAGTACTTC. It encodes CASSSHGVSDSSYEQYF.

The chain recombines TRBV7-3 with TRBJ1-2, with a possible D match to TRBD1 (6 bases). This CDR3 region has 13 residues. Germline-derived CDR1 and CDR2 are SGHTA and FQGTGA. V was pared by 2 bases and J by 4 bases, with 8 bases between. CDR3 amino acids: CASSLGQSYGYTF. The CDR3 DNA sequence: TGTGCCAGCAGCTTAGGACAGAGCTATGGCTACACCTTC.

Here the CDR3 reads CASSISPFFRMNTEAFF. CDR3 DNA: TGTGCCAGTAGTATAAGCCCCTTCTTTAGAATGAACACTGAAGCTTTCTTT. V and J are TRBV19 and TRBJ1-1; D unclear. Trimming pared 2 bases from V and 0 bases from J, leaving 16 bases between. Germline CDR1 reads LNHDA; CDR2 reads SQIVND (reference sequence). The CDR3 consists of 17 residues.

The rearrangement joins TRBV28 to TRBJ2-5, with D maybe TRBD2 (5 bases). V gave up 6 bases and J gave up 2 bases, with 16 bases separating them. Germline V gene sequence: CDR1 MDHEN, CDR2 SYDVKM. This CDR3 spans 15 amino acids. The CDR3 bases are TGTGCCAGCAGCCTCCTTGCCAGCGGTCAAGAGACCCAGTACTTC. It translates to CASSLLASGQETQYF.

CDR3 in amino acids: CSVEGSLGTDTQYF. The CDR3, as DNA: TGCAGCGTTGAGGGGAGTTTGGGCACAGATACGCAGTATTTT. This sequence joins TRBV29-1 and TRBJ2-3; D possibly corresponds to TRBD2 (5 bases). The CDR3 totals 14 residues. The germline V and J ends were trimmed by 3 bases and 1 base, with 11 bases remaining between them. CDR1 and CDR2 from the germline V gene are SQVTM and ANQGSEA.

This chain links TRBV6-1 with TRBJ1-1; 9 bases match TRBD1. The CDR3 totals 16 residues. Germline V CDR1 and CDR2: MNHNS, SASEGT. V gave up 4 bases and J gave up 4 bases; unmatched junction bases: 10. DNA for the CDR3: TGTGCCAGCAGTGCCAACCCCGGACAGGGGACCACTGAAGCTTTCTTT. The encoded protein is CASSANPGQGTTEAFF.

This clone was seen just once. The chain carries TRBV7-9 and TRBJ2-3; TRBD2 is a possible D gene (5 bases). The CDR3 loop spans 15 amino acids. Germline V gene sequence: CDR1 SEHNR, CDR2 FQNEAQ (reference sequence). V shed 7 bases and J shed 0 bases, with 14 bases lying between them. The CDR3 sequence: CASTSVASSTDTQYF. CDR3 sequence (DNA): TGTGCCAGCACCTCCGTAGCGTCTAGCACAGATACGCAGTATTTT. The whole variable domain, filled in from reference TRBV7-9 and TRBJ2-3, reads DTGVSQNPRHKITKRGQNVTFRCDPISEHNRLYWYRQTLGQGPEFLTYFQNEAQLEKSRLLSDRFSAERPKGSFSTLEIQRTEQGDSAMYLCASTSVASSTDTQYFGPGTRLTVL.

The rearrangement joins TRBV11-1 to TRBJ2-7, with 9 bases lining up with TRBD1. Germline V gene data show CDR1 as SGHAT and CDR2 as FQDESV (reference sequence). The CDR3 contains 14 residues. V shed 7 bases, J shed 3 bases, and the junction held 7 bases outside the gene matches. CDR3 amino acids: CASTKGQGLYEQYF. The CDR3 bases are TGTGCCAGCACCAAAGGACAGGGGCTCTACGAGCAGTACTTC.

The chain uses TRBV14 and TRBJ2-2; 11 bases are shared with TRBD2. Trimming took 4 bases from V and 1 from J; bases not matched to a gene: 2. The CDR3 covers 16 residues. CDR1 and CDR2 (germline): SGHDN, FVKESK. The CDR3 loop is CASSLSGRVNTGELFF. The CDR3 nucleotides read TGTGCCAGCAGCCTTAGCGGGAGGGTGAACACCGGGGAGCTGTTTTTT.

The genes are TRBV7-9 and TRBJ2-5; 10 bases fit TRBD2. The CDR3 is 16 amino acids. V dropped 3 bases and J dropped 2; count of bases not matched to a gene: 6. The germline CDR1 and CDR2 sequences are SEHNR and FQNEAQ (reference sequence). Here the CDR3 reads CASSLDTSGEQETQYF. DNA of the CDR3: TGTGCCAGCAGCTTGGATACTAGCGGGGAACAAGAGACCCAGTACTTC.

The chain uses TRBV10-3 and TRBJ2-7; 11 bases line up with TRBD1. In germline, CDR1 is ENHRY, CDR2 SYGVKD. This CDR3 spans 16 amino acids. V shed 0 bases and J 7 bases; nucleotides not matched to a gene: 8. The CDR3 DNA is TGTGCCATCAGTGAGTCATGGACAGGGGGCTACGAGGAGCAGTACTTC. This gives the protein CAISESWTGGYEEQYF.

The chain has TRBV6-5 and TRBJ1-1; D gene uncertain. Deletions cut 9 bases from V and 1 base from J, with 12 bases between. Germline lookup yields CDR1 MNHEY and CDR2 SVGAGI. This CDR3 spans 13 amino acids. Written as DNA, the CDR3 is TGTGCCAGTGGGAGAGGTTCGAACACTGAAGCTTTCTTT. Translated: CASGRGSNTEAFF.

This chain uses TRBV4-1 with TRBJ1-3; weak D call: TRBD1 (5 bases). V lost 4 bases, J lost 2 bases, and 18 bases lay in between. The CDR3 loop spans 17 amino acids. Germline CDR1 reads MGHRA; CDR2 reads YSYEKL. The CDR3 DNA follows: TGCGCCAGCAGCCTCCGACCACAGGATCGGCCTGGAAACACCATATATTTT. This sequence encodes CASSLRPQDRPGNTIYF.

The rearrangement links TRBV4-3 to TRBJ2-7, with TRBD1 matching 11 bases. The CDR3 spans 16 residues. Looked up from germline, CDR1 is LGHNA and CDR2 is YSLEER. V trimming: 0 bases; J trimming: 4 bases; junction bases outside the gene matches: 5. The CDR3 sequence: CASSQELGTGGYEQYF. CDR3 nucleotide sequence: TGCGCCAGCAGCCAAGAGCTAGGGACAGGGGGATACGAGCAGTACTTC.

The chain links TRBV18 to TRBJ2-3, with D tentatively TRBD2 (6 bases). The germline gives CDR1 KGHSH, CDR2 LQKENI. CDR3 length equals 15 residues. Deletions cut 1 base from V and 1 base from J, with 9 bases between. CDR3: CASSPRGDGTDTQYF. For the CDR3, the DNA is TGTGCCAGCTCACCACGGGGGGACGGCACAGATACGCAGTATTTT.

This clone turned up a few times. J is TRBJ2-7 and V is TRBV19; 9 bases map to TRBD2. The CDR3 length is 15 residues. The germline V gene encodes CDR1 LNHDA and CDR2 SQIVND (reference sequence). V was clipped by 5 bases and J by 5 bases; unmatched bases: 10. Here the CDR3 reads CASSEAGGLWNEQYF. CDR3 in DNA: TGTGCCAGTAGTGAGGCGGGGGGGCTTTGGAACGAGCAGTACTTC.

The V gene is TRBV19, the J gene TRBJ1-2; 8 bases map to TRBD1. Looked up from germline, CDR1 is LNHDA and CDR2 is SQIVND (reference sequence). The CDR3 sequence is 12 residues long. Trimming at V came to 10 bases and at J to 2 bases, leaving 3 bases not matched to a gene. The CDR3 region is CATNRGNYGYTF. The CDR3 coding sequence is TGTGCCACTAACAGGGGGAACTATGGCTACACCTTC.

The J gene is TRBJ1-5, the V gene TRBV6-1; 7 bases are a match to TRBD1. Germline assignment: CDR1 MNHNS and CDR2 SASEGT. CDR3 length: 13 residues. Trimming at V came to 7 bases and at J to 1 base, leaving 1 base not matched to a gene. As DNA, the CDR3 is TGTGCCAGCACGACAGGGAGCAATCAGCCCCAGCATTTT. Translation gives CASTTGSNQPQHF.

The chain uses TRBV2 and TRBJ2-2, with a possible D match to TRBD1 (5 bases). Trimming removed 7 bases at V and 6 bases at J, with 12 bases between. The CDR3 contains 13 residues. Per germline, CDR1 SNHLY and CDR2 FYNNEI. The DNA for the CDR3 is TGTGCCAGCATCCAGGGCTGGCCCGGGGAGCTGTTTTTT. It encodes CASIQGWPGELFF.

The V gene is TRBV7-9, the J gene TRBJ1-1; TRBD1 is a possible D gene (5 bases). The CDR3 runs 19 residues. The ends were cut back, 5 bases at V and 1 base at J, with 26 bases in the middle. Looked up from germline, CDR1 is SEHNR and CDR2 is FQNEAQ (reference sequence). The CDR3 DNA reads TGTGCCAGCAGCAAGAGGTGGCCGGGCAGGGCCCAAGCGAACACTGAAGCTTTCTTT. Protein sequence: CASSKRWPGRAQANTEAFF.

As concerns this clone: At one boundary the junction diverges from the germline segment, which might be a read error. This chain links TRBV7-7 with TRBJ2-1, with 9 bases matching TRBD1. The CDR3 length is 13 residues. Germline V gene lookup returns CDR1 SSHAT and CDR2 FNYEAQ (reference sequence). The chain's CDR3 is CASSPRTGDEQFF. In DNA form, the CDR3 reads TGTGCTAGCAGCCCCCGGACAGGGGATGAGCAGTTCTTC.

The gene calls are TRBV6-5 and TRBJ1-2; D call uncertain. CDR1 is MNHEY, CDR2 SVGAGI, per germline. This CDR3 is 16 amino acids long. Trimming removed 0 bases from V and 0 bases from J, with 11 bases in between. The CDR3 DNA reads TGTGCCAGCAGTTACTCAGGCGGCCCTTCTAACTATGGCTACACCTTC. As protein: CASSYSGGPSNYGYTF.

The rearrangement joins TRBV5-1 to TRBJ1-2; D gene unclear. The germline CDR1 and CDR2 sequences are SGHRS and YFSETQ. V was cut by 1 base and J by 1 base, with 20 bases left in between. This CDR3 region has 18 residues. The CDR3 coding sequence is TGCGCCAGCAGCTTGTTCTCTGTAGCTGCGACCCATAACTATGGCTACACCTTC. This gives the protein CASSLFSVAATHNYGYTF.

The chain is built from TRBV7-3 and TRBJ2-2, with D tentatively TRBD1 (6 bases). This CDR3 is 17 amino acids long. V was cut by 2 bases and J by 0 bases, with 13 bases left in between. Germline values: CDR1 SGHTA, CDR2 FQGTGA. The CDR3 loop reads CASSLYSDSSNTGELFF. The CDR3 DNA reads TGTGCCAGCAGCTTATATTCGGACAGTTCGAACACCGGGGAGCTGTTTTTT.

V usage is TRBV14 and J usage is TRBJ2-5; D not certain. The closer fit of TRBJ2-7 to the DNA end suggests the J call may be wrong. CDR3 size: 13 residues. Germline V gives CDR1 SGHDN, CDR2 FVKESK. CDR3 loop: CASSPHERHEQYF. CDR3 bases: TGTGCCAGCAGCCCCCATGAGCGCCACGAGCAGTACTTC.

This clone has a single count. The chain employs TRBV5-8 and TRBJ1-2; TRBD1 agrees at 8 bases. Germline lookup yields CDR1 SGHTS and CDR2 YDEGEE. The CDR3 length is 16 residues. With V trimmed by 4 bases and J by 2 bases, 10 bases remained unmatched. Here the CDR3 reads CASSPDRGTFNYGYTF. The CDR3 nucleotides are TGTGCCAGCAGCCCCGACAGGGGAACCTTCAACTATGGCTACACCTTC. The whole variable domain, remainder taken from reference TRBV5-8 and TRBJ1-2, is EAGVTQSPTHLIKTRGQQATLRCSPISGHTSVYWYQQALGLGLQFLLWYDEGEERNRGNFPPRFSGRQFPNYSSELNVNALELEDSALYLCASSPDRGTFNYGYTFGSGTRLTVV.

The chain joins TRBV7-9 to TRBJ1-2; 7 bases map to TRBD1. The CDR3 is 16 amino acids. The V and J ends lost 5 bases and 3 bases, in that order; junction bases with no gene match: 12. The germline V gene has CDR1 SEHNR and CDR2 FQNEAQ (reference sequence). In DNA, the CDR3 is TGTGCCAGCAGCGGAGGAGGGGGGACAGACTACTATGGCTACACCTTC. Translation: CASSGGGGTDYYGYTF.